Shown below are 10 T cell receptor beta chains from a single sample sequenced in a study of cytomegalovirus exposure and HLA in healthy donors (dated by TCRdb to the late 2010s). Receptor libraries were prepared by the immunoSEQ multiplex PCR assay. A mixture of 60 forward primers for TCR Vbeta segments and 13 reverse primers for TCR Jbeta segments was used in the multiplex PCR. The table comes from immuneACCESS by way of TCRdb, which keeps in-frame sequences with V and J called. Part of the clones is missing from these tables; in studies checked, under half for an unresolved V gene and the rest for unknown reasons. The sample yields some 150,000 clones; over 65% were counted once. The ten largest clones take up around 3% of the sample. The sequenced sample was PBMCs. The receptors derive from a man aged 40-55 years in good health and CMV-seropositive.

The chain couples TRBV6-5 to TRBJ2-1; a possible D gene is TRBD2 (7 bases). CDR3 length: 14 amino acids. V shed 2 bases and J shed 7 bases, with 12 bases lying between them. Per germline, CDR1 MNHEY and CDR2 SVGAGI. The CDR3 DNA is TGTGCCAGCAGTTACGGGGGGGGGCTTAATGAGCAGTTCTTC. It encodes CASSYGGGLNEQFF.

This chain joins TRBV25-1 and TRBJ2-1, with 7 bases matching TRBD2. Trimming cost V 2 bases and J 8 bases; bases outside gene matches: 3. The CDR3 is made up of 13 amino acids. Germline V gene data show CDR1 as MGHDK and CDR2 as SYGVNS. CDR3 nucleotide sequence: TGTGCCAGCAGTGAAGCGGGGAGGGATGAGCAGTTCTTC. Protein: CASSEAGRDEQFF.

The chain recombines TRBV30 with TRBJ1-4; 9 nucleotides match TRBD1. CDR1 is GTSNPN and CDR2 is SVGIG in the germline V gene (reference sequence). V was clipped by 2 bases and J by 8 bases; unmatched bases: 6. This CDR3 comprises 14 residues. In nucleotides, the CDR3 is TGTGCCTGGAGTACAGGGGGCGCGGGAGAAAAACTGTTTTTT. This gives the protein CAWSTGGAGEKLFF.

The DNA for the CDR3 is TGTGCCAGCAGTTTAGAGGGTCCCGGGGAGCTGTTTTTT. Translated: CASSLEGPGELFF. The chain couples TRBV28 to TRBJ2-2; D possibly corresponds to TRBD2 (5 bases). The CDR3 covers 13 residues. Germline V gene sequence: CDR1 MDHEN, CDR2 SYDVKM. Trimming cost V 2 bases and J 6 bases, with 7 bases left between them.

J is TRBJ1-2 and V is TRBV29-1, with D perhaps matching TRBD1 (5 bases). CDR1 is SQVTM and CDR2 is ANQGSEA in the germline V gene. CDR3 length: 13 residues. V was shortened by 6 bases and J by 5 bases, with 16 bases between the two germline ends. The CDR3 DNA follows: TGCAGCGTCCGGACACATTTAACATATGGCTACACCTTC. As protein: CSVRTHLTYGYTF.

This clone showed up just once. The chain couples TRBV28 to TRBJ2-7, with TRBD2 identical over 9 bases. The CDR3 totals 16 residues. Unmatched junction bases numbered 8, after V lost 2 bases and J lost 3 bases. Germline V gene sequence: CDR1 MDHEN, CDR2 SYDVKM. CDR3 protein: CASSLARGGGSYEQYF. The CDR3 DNA sequence: TGTGCCAGCAGTTTAGCGCGGGGGGGCGGAAGCTACGAGCAGTACTTC. Using reference TRBV28 and TRBJ2-7 for the parts outside the CDR3, the full variable domain is DVKVTQSSRYLVKRTGEKVFLECVQDMDHENMFWYRQDPGLGLRLIYFSYDVKMKEKGDIPEGYSVSREKKERFSLILESASTNQTSMYLCASSLARGGGSYEQYFGPGTRLTVT.

This chain links TRBV27 with TRBJ1-2, with TRBD1 matching over 8 bases. The CDR3 contains 21 residues. The trim removed 6 bases at V and 4 bases at J, leaving 28 bases unmatched. CDR1 is MNHEY, CDR2 SMNVEV, per germline (reference sequence). The CDR3 bases are TGTGCCAGCAGCGGCCGCTATATCTCGGACAGGGTAGTTGAGTCAGGCTATGGCTACACCTTC. Protein: CASSGRYISDRVVESGYGYTF.

The J gene is TRBJ2-4, the V gene TRBV10-1; D gene unclear. This CDR3 has 13 residues. Trimming took 5 bases from V and 6 from J, leaving 11 bases between them. From germline, CDR1 is WNHNN and CDR2 SYGVQD (reference sequence). The CDR3 sequence: CASSSGGGNIQYF. In nucleotides, the CDR3 is TGCGCCAGCAGTTCGGGTGGTGGAAACATTCAGTACTTC.

Worth noting for this clone: Given a much more abundant clone one base away, this may be a read error. The rearrangement joins TRBV6-5 to TRBJ2-5; 9 positions agree with TRBD1. The J call may be incorrect, as the DNA end agrees better with TRBJ2-7. Germline V gene lookup returns CDR1 MNHEY and CDR2 SVGAGI. The CDR3 runs to 13 residues. The CDR3 loop is CASSGQGSYEQYF. The CDR3 coding sequence is TGTGCCAGCAGTGGACAGGGGTCCTACGAGCAGTACTTC.

V is TRBV7-2 and J is TRBJ2-1; the match to TRBD2 covers 10 bases. V gave up 4 bases and J gave up 7 bases; unmatched junction bases: 7. The CDR3 is 15 amino acids. Looked up from germline, CDR1 is SGHTA and CDR2 is FQGNSA. The CDR3 region is CASSSMPGLANEQFF. As DNA, the CDR3 is TGTGCCAGCAGCTCAATGCCGGGACTAGCGAATGAGCAGTTCTTC. The variable domain in full, with the rest retrieved from reference TRBV7-2 and TRBJ2-1, is GAGVSQSPSNKVTEKGKDVELRCDPISGHTALYWYRQSLGQGLEFLIYFQGNSAPDKSGLPSDRFSAERTGGSVSTLTIQRTQQEDSAVYLCASSSMPGLANEQFFGPGTRLTVL.